This T cell receptor (beta chain) was captured by sequencing in a study of T-cell reconstitution after alpha-beta-depleted transplantation in children. Trimming cost V 3 bases and J 5 bases; bases outside gene matches: 8. The germline V gene has CDR1 DFQATT and CDR2 SNEGSKA (reference sequence). The CDR3 sequence is 14 residues long. A note on this clonotype: Its antigen is unknown.

Preparation of the TCRbeta library was carried out with unique molecular identifiers. TCRdb reprocessed the PCR reads with MiXCR, giving one entry per CDR3 protein. The table records about 200,000 distinct CDR3 sequences, 6.3% of them present only once. Points from the study as a whole: By one year post-transplant, T-cell counts and diversity largely arose from T cells that were newly produced.

V usage is TRBV20-1 and J usage is TRBJ1-2; 8 positions agree with TRBD1. Sample: PBMCs, taken before TCRalphabeta/CD19-depleted stem cell transplant. This clonotype was sampled from a girl under two years old with combined immunodeficiency, due to receive a stem cell transplant. In DNA form, the CDR3 reads TGCAGTGCTAGTTACTCCGACAGGGGATATGGCTACACCTTC. Its protein product is CSASYSDRGYGYTF.